Listed below are T cell receptor beta chains from one sample, sequenced in a study of shared clonotypes between healthy human individuals. Generated by immunoSEQ multiplex PCR, the TCRdb table keeps only in-frame clones and is missing some. This table has fewer than 1.6 million clones, 98% appearing once. The sequenced material came from naive CD4+ T cells sorted from blood. Source of these receptors: a man under 40 in good health. Each CDR3 is given with its conserved first and last residue. The D gene is left open where the match is weak. Rows may omit the clone size; those that give it use once, few, many or a size class.

>TRBJ2-7|TRBD1|-|TRBV18
TGTGCCAGCTGTCCCGGGACAGGCTCCTACGAGCAGTACTTC
CASCPGTGSYEQYF
>TRBJ1-2|-|-|TRBV15
TGTGCCACCAGCAGGGGGACCGGCTACACCTTC
CATSRGTGYTF
>TRBJ1-5|-|-|TRBV29-1
TGCAGCGTTGTTTCTGGCAATCAGCCCCAGCATTTT
CSVVSGNQPQHF
>TRBJ1-2|-|once|TRBV6-5
TGTGCCAGCAGTTACGCCATGGACATGGTTCTTCCCGGCTACACCTTC
CASSYAMDMVLPGYTF
>TRBJ2-1|-|-|TRBV7-2
TGTGCCAGCAGCTTAGCTCTTGGGGGAGGCTACAATGAGCAGTTCTTC
CASSLALGGGYNEQFF
>TRBJ2-1|TRBD1|-|TRBV10-2
TGCGCCAGCAGTGAGGGGACAGGGTATTACAATGAGCAGTTCTTC
CASSEGTGYYNEQFF
>TRBJ2-1|-|-|TRBV28
TGTGCCAGCGTAGGGGTCAGTGAGCAGTTCTTC
CASVGVSEQFF
>TRBJ2-1|-|-|TRBV10-2
TGCGCCAGCAACGCGGGATCTGGGAATGAGCAGTTCTTC
CASNAGSGNEQFF
>TRBJ2-3|-|-|TRBV5-8
TGTGCCAGCACCCCAGGGGTGCGCACAGATACGCAGTATTTT
CASTPGVRTDTQYF
>TRBJ2-2|-|-|TRBV28
TGTGCCAGCACCCTGGGCCCGGGCCAGCGGCCCGGGGAGCTGTTTTTT
CASTLGPGQRPGELFF
>TRBJ2-3|-|-|TRBV5-1
TGCGCCAGCAGCTCCCTCCGGGGCACAGATACGCAGTATTTT
CASSSLRGTDTQYF
>TRBJ2-3|-|-|TRBV29-1
TGCAGCGTTGAGGGACGGAGCACAGATACGCAGTATTTT
CSVEGRSTDTQYF
>TRBJ2-7|TRBD1|-|TRBV5-1
TGCGCCAGCAGCGTCCCGGGACAGGGGTCCAACGAGCAGTACTTC
CASSVPGQGSNEQYF
>TRBJ1-2|-|-|TRBV7-2
TGTGCCAGCAGCCCCCTATCTGGGAACTATGGCTACACCTTC
CASSPLSGNYGYTF
>TRBJ2-1|-|-|TRBV5-4
TGTGCCAGCAGCTCCGGCTCCCTAGCCGACAATGAGCAGTTCTTC
CASSSGSLADNEQFF
>TRBJ2-7|-|-|TRBV27
TGTGCCAGCAGCCCCCACAGGTCCTACGAGCAGTACTTC
CASSPHRSYEQYF
>TRBJ2-7|TRBD1|-|TRBV15
TGTGCCACCAGCAGGATAACCGGGACAGGGGACTACGAGCAGTACTTC
CATSRITGTGDYEQYF
>TRBJ2-3|TRBD2|-|TRBV15
TGTGCCACCAGCAGAGGGAGGAGCGGGAGGGTTGTAACAGATACGCAGTATTTT
CATSRGRSGRVVTDTQYF
>TRBJ2-2|-|-|TRBV7-3
TGTGCCAGCAGCTTATACCCTACAGTCACCGGGGAGCTGTTTTTT
CASSLYPTVTGELFF
>TRBJ2-3|-|-|TRBV2
TGTGCCAGCAGTGAACGCTCGGGTTCTTTACGAGATACGCAGTATTTT
CASSERSGSLRDTQYF
>TRBJ2-6|-|-|TRBV28
TGTGCCAGCAGGAAGACTGGGGCCAACGTCCTGACTTTC
CASRKTGANVLTF
>TRBJ1-3|-|-|TRBV5-1
TGCGCCAGCAGGCCCTCATCTGGAAACACCATATATTTT
CASRPSSGNTIYF
>TRBJ2-7|-|once|TRBV6-6
TGTGCCAGCAGTCCCCGGGGACAAAAAGGCTACGAGCAGTACTTC
CASSPRGQKGYEQYF
>TRBJ1-2|-|-|TRBV5-6
TGTGCCAGCAGCCCATTACAGGGCTGGGAGGGCTACACCTTC
CASSPLQGWEGYTF
>TRBJ2-1|TRBD2|-|TRBV5-1
TGCGCCAGCACCTTTCAGCGGGGGACCTACAATGAGCAGTTCTTC
CASTFQRGTYNEQFF
>TRBJ2-3|-|-|TRBV19
TGTGCCAGTCGGGCGGGGAGAATAGATACGCAGTATTTT
CASRAGRIDTQYF
>TRBJ2-2|-|-|TRBV18
TGTGCCAGCTCACCAGCTTTCCCGGCAGGGAACACCGGGGAGCTGTTTTTT
CASSPAFPAGNTGELFF
>TRBJ2-2|-|-|TRBV6-5
TGTGCCAGCAGTCGGCCAGCGGCAAAGGCCGGGGAGCTGTTTTTT
CASSRPAAKAGELFF
>TRBJ2-2|-|once|TRBV6-5
TGTGCCAGCAGTCAGGGACTTGCCGGGGAGCTGTTTTTT
CASSQGLAGELFF
>TRBJ2-1|TRBD2|-|TRBV5-1
TGCGCCAGCAGCGTACTAGCGGGATATCACAATGAGCAGTTCTTC
CASSVLAGYHNEQFF
>TRBJ2-5|TRBD2|-|TRBV5-1
TGCGCCACCCAGCGAGGTAGCGGGATTGAAGAGACCCAGTACTTC
CATQRGSGIEETQYF
>TRBJ2-1|TRBD2|-|TRBV4-1
TGCGCCAGCAGCCTAGCGCAGGCGGGGGGATACAATGAGCAGTTCTTC
CASSLAQAGGYNEQFF
>TRBJ1-4|-|-|TRBV9
TGTGCCAGCAGCGTAGCTGGGGGTGGTGGCGGCGAAAAACTGTTTTTT
CASSVAGGGGGEKLFF
>TRBJ1-5|-|-|TRBV28
TGTGCCAGCAGCTGGGGGGTAGGTCAGCCCCAGCATTTT
CASSWGVGQPQHF
>TRBJ2-5|-|once|TRBV28
TGTGCCAGCAGGCGGGACACCCAAGAGACCCAGTACTTC
CASRRDTQETQYF
>TRBJ2-2|-|-|TRBV9
TGTGCCAGCAGCGTCCACACAGAGGCCGGGGAGCTGTTTTTT
CASSVHTEAGELFF
>TRBJ2-1|-|-|TRBV10-3
TGTGCCATCAGTGGACTAGATGATGAGCAGTTCTTC
CAISGLDDEQFF
>TRBJ2-7|TRBD2|-|TRBV29-1
TGCAGCGGACTTACTAGCGGGAACACCTACGAGCAGTACTTC
CSGLTSGNTYEQYF
>TRBJ2-3|-|-|TRBV5-4
TGTGCCAGCACCCGGGGACACCGACTGGGTGATACGCAGTATTTT
CASTRGHRLGDTQYF
>TRBJ1-5|-|-|TRBV7-9
TGTGCCAGCAGCTTAGAGTCAGGTGCTGATAATCAGCCCCAGCATTTT
CASSLESGADNQPQHF
>TRBJ2-7|-|-|TRBV29-1
TGCAGCGTTTCAGCGGGTCCCTACGAGCAGTACTTC
CSVSAGPYEQYF
>TRBJ2-5|TRBD1|-|TRBV2
TGTGCCAGCTCGGGACAGGGGGGAGGGGAGACCCAGTACTTC
CASSGQGGGETQYF
>TRBJ2-5|-|-|TRBV7-7
TGTGCTAGCAGCGGGCCCCAAGAGACCCAGTACTTC
CASSGPQETQYF
>TRBJ2-2|-|-|TRBV27
TGTGCCAGCAGGCGGAGAACGAACACCGGGGAGCTGTTTTTT
CASRRRTNTGELFF
>TRBJ2-1|TRBD2|-|TRBV11-2
TGTGCCAGCAGCTTCTCACTAGCGGGAGATCGGGAGCAGTTCTTC
CASSFSLAGDREQFF
>TRBJ2-3|-|-|TRBV29-1
TGCAGCCCGGAGACAGCTACGGATACGCAGTATTTT
CSPETATDTQYF